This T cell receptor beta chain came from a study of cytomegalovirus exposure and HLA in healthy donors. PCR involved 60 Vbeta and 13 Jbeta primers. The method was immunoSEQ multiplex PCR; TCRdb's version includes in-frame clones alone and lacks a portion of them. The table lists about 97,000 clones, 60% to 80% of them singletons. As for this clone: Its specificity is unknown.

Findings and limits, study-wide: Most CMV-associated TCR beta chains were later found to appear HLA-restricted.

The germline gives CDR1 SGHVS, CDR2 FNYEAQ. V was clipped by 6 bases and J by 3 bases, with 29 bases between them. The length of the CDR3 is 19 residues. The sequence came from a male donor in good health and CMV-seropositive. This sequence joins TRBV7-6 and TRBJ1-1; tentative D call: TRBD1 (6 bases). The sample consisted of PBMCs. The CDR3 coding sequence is TGTGCCAGCAGGTCAAGTAAGGGGGGGGAGTCGCGAGTGGACACTGAAGCTTTCTTT. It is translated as CASRSSKGGESRVDTEAFF.